The source of this T cell receptor (beta chain) is a study of cytomegalovirus exposure and HLA in healthy donors. V lost 2 bases to trimming and J lost 2 bases, with 7 bases between them. The V gene's germline CDR1 is MNHNY and CDR2 SVGAGI (reference sequence). This CDR3 contains 13 residues. Study-level findings and limits: Analysis was carried out at a later point, and it linked a missense DCLRE1C variant to TCR beta V- and J-gene trimming. There were fewer than 200 TCR beta chains listed as cytomegalovirus-associated.

PCR was performed using 60 Vbeta and 13 Jbeta primers. Produced via immunoSEQ multiplex PCR; TCRdb's table is partial and in-frame only. The profile shows about 150,000 clones, around 72% of them singletons. This clone was seen a few times. The antigen is not known. Sequencing was performed on PBMCs. The receptor was derived from a man aged 18 to 30 in good health and CMV-seropositive. V usage is TRBV6-6 and J usage is TRBJ2-7, with D maybe TRBD2 (5 bases). DNA for the CDR3: TGTGCCAGCAGTTACCCCGGGGCCTACGAGCAGTACTTC. This gives the protein CASSYPGAYEQYF.